This T cell receptor beta chain was obtained from a study of shared clonotypes between healthy human individuals. General study findings and limits: Sharing across a few donors was seen in roughly 5% of naive CD4 clonotypes.

Some clones are missing from TCRdb's copy, which holds only in-frame ones; the method was immunoSEQ multiplex PCR. The sample has just under 350,000 clones; 73% are singletons. Both subsets, CD45RA+ naive and CD45RA-negative memory, were split from the CD4+ cells. Concerning this clone: Its antigen is undetermined.

Trimming stripped 2 bases from V and 4 bases from J, with 15 bases between. Germline V gives CDR1 SGDLS, CDR2 YYNGEE. CDR3 size: 15 residues. Sequencing input: memory CD4+ T cells sorted from blood. Indicated subset: CD45RA-negative fraction. This receptor was identified in a man younger than 45 in good health. The rearrangement uses TRBV9 and TRBJ1-2; no definite D call. CDR3 residues: CASSVLPSPAYGYTF. As DNA, the CDR3 is TGTGCCAGCAGCGTGTTGCCTAGCCCAGCCTATGGCTACACCTTC.